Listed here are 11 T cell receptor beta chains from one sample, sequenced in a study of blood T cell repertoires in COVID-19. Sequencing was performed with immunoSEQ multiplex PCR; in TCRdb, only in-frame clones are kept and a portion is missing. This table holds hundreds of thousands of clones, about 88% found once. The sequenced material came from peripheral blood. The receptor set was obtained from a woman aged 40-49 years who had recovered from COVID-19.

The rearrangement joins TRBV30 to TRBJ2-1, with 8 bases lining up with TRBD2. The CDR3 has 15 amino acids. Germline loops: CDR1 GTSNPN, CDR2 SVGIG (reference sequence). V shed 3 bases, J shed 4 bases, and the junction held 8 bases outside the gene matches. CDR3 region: CAWRAIGTSYNEQFF. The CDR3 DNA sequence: TGTGCCTGGAGGGCCATCGGGACTAGTTACAATGAGCAGTTCTTC.

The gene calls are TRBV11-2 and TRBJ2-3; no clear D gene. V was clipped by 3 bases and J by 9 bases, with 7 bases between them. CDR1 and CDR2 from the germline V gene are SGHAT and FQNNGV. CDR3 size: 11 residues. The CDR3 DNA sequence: TGTGCCAGCAGCTTCCGGTACACGCAGTATTTT. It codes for CASSFRYTQYF.

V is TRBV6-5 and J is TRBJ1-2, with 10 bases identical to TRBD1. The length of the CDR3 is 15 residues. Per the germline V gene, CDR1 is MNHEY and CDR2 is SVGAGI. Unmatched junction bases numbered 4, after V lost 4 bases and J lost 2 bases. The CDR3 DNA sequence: TGTGCCAGCAGTTTCAGACAGGGGGCAAACTATGGCTACACCTTC. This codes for CASSFRQGANYGYTF.

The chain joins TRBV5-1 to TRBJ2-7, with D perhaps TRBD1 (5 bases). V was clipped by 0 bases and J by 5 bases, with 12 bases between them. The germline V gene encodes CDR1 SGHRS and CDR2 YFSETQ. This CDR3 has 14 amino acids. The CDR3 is CASSLGAGIHEQYF. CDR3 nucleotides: TGCGCCAGCAGCTTGGGGGCAGGGATCCACGAGCAGTACTTC.

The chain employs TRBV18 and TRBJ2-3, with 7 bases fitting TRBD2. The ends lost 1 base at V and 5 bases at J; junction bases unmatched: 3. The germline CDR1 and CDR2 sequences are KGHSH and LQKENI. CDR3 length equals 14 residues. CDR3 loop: CASSPRGGQDTQYF. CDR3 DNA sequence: TGTGCCAGCTCACCACGCGGGGGTCAAGATACGCAGTATTTT.

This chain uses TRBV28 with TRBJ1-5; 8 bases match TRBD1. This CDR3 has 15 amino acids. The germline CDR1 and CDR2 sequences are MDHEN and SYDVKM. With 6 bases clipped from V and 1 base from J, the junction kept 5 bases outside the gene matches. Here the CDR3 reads CASRFQGASNQPQHF. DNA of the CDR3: TGTGCCAGCAGGTTCCAGGGGGCCAGCAATCAGCCCCAGCATTTT.

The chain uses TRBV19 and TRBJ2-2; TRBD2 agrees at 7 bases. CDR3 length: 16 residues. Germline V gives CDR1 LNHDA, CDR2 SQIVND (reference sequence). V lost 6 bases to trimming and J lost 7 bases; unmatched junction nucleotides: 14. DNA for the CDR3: TGTGCCAGTAGGCCCTCGGGGCGGGAGTTAGTCGGGGAGCTGTTTTTT. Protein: CASRPSGRELVGELFF. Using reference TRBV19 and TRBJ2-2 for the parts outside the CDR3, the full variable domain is DGGITQSPKYLFRKEGQNVTLSCEQNLNHDAMYWYRQDPGQGLRLIYYSQIVNDFQKGDIAEGYSVSREKKESFPLTVTSAQKNPTAFYLCASRPSGRELVGELFFGEGSRLTVL.

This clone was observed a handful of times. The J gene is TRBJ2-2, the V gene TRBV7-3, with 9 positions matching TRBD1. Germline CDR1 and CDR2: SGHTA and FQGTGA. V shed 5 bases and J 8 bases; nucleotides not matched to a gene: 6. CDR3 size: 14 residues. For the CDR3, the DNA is TGTGCCAGCAGCAAGGACAGGGGCGTAGGGGAGCTGTTTTTT. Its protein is CASSKDRGVGELFF.

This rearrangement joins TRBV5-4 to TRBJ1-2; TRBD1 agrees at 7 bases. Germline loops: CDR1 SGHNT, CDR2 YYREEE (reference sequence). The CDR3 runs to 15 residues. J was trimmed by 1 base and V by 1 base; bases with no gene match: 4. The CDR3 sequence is CASSLRQGNNYGYTF. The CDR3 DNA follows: TGTGCCAGCAGCTTGCGACAGGGTAATAACTATGGCTACACCTTC. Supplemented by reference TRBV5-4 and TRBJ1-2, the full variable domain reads ETGVTQSPTHLIKTRGQQVTLRCSSQSGHNTVSWYQQALGQGPQFIFQYYREEENGRGNFPPRFSGLQFPNYSSELNVNALELDDSALYLCASSLRQGNNYGYTFGSGTRLTVV.

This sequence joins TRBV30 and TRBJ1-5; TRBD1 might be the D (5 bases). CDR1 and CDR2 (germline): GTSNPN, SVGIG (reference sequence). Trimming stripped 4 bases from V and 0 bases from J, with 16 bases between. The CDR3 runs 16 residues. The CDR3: CAWTLQGTFSNQPQHF. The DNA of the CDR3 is TGTGCCTGGACCCTCCAAGGGACTTTTAGCAATCAGCCCCAGCATTTT.

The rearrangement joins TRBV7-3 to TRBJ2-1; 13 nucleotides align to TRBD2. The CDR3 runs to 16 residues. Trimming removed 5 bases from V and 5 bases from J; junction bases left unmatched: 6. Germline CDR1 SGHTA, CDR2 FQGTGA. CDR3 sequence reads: CASSPGTSGTNNEQFF. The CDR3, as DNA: TGTGCCAGCAGCCCCGGGACTAGCGGGACCAACAATGAGCAGTTCTTC.